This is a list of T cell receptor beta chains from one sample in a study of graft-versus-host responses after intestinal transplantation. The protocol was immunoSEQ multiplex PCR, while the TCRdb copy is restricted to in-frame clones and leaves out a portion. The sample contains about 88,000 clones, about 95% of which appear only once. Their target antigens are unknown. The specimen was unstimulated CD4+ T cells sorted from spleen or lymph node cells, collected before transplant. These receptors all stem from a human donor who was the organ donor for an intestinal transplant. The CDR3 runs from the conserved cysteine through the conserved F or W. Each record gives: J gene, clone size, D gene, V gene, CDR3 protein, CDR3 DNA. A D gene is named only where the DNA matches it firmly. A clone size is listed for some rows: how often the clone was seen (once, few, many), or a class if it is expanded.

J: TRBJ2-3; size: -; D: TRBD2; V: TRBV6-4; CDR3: CASREGLAGGGSTDTQYF; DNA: TGTGCCAGCAGAGAGGGACTAGCGGGGGGGGGAAGCACAGATACGCAGTATTTT
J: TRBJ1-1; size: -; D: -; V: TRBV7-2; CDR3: CASSPSGANTEAFF; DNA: TGTGCCAGCAGCCCCTCCGGGGCTAACACTGAAGCTTTCTTT
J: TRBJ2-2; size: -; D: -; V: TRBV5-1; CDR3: CASSLYTGELFF; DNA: TGCGCCAGCAGCTTGTACACCGGGGAGCTGTTTTTT
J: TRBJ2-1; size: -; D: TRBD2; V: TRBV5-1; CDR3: CASSSRGLAGGPYNEQFF; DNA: TGCGCCAGCAGCTCGCGAGGACTAGCGGGGGGGCCCTACAATGAGCAGTTCTTC
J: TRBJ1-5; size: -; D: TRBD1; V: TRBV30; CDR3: CAWRPRDRQYQPQHF; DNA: TGTGCCTGGAGGCCCCGGGACAGGCAATATCAGCCCCAGCATTTT
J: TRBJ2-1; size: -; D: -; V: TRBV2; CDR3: CASSEAGSYNEQFF; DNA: TGTGCCAGCAGTGAAGCAGGGTCCTACAATGAGCAGTTCTTC
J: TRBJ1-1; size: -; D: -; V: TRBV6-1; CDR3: CASSETPLTEAFF; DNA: TGTGCCAGCAGCGAGACACCTCTCACTGAAGCTTTCTTT
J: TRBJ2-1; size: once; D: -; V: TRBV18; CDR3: CASSPPSGDNEQFF; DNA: TGTGCCAGCTCACCGCCTTCAGGGGACAATGAGCAGTTCTTC
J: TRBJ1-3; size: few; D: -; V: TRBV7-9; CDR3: CASSLDRNSGNTIYF; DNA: TGTGCCAGCAGCTTAGATCGTAACTCTGGAAACACCATATATTTT
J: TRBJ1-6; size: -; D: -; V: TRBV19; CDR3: CASSRAGVGPLHF; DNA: TGTGCCAGTAGTAGGGCGGGTGTTGGACCCCTCCACTTT
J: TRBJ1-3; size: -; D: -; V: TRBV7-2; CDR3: CASSFGPISGDTIYF; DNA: TGTGCCAGCAGCTTTGGTCCTATCTCTGGAGACACCATATATTTT
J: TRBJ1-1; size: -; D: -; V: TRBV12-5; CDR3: CASGLEEATEAFF; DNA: TGTGCTAGTGGTTTAGAGGAGGCCACCGAAGCTTTCTTT
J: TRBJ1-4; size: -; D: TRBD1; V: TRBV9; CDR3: CASSTRPGGGGFATNEKLFF; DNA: TGTGCCAGCAGCACTCGCCCCGGAGGGGGCGGATTTGCAACTAATGAAAAACTGTTTTTT
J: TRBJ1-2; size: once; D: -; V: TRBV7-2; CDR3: CVSSLRRSYGYTF; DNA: TGTGTCAGCAGCCTGAGGAGGAGCTATGGCTACACCTTC
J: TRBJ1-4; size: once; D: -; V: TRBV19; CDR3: CASSTPRETWEEKLFF; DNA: TGTGCCAGTAGTACGCCCCGGGAAACCTGGGAGGAAAAACTGTTTTTT
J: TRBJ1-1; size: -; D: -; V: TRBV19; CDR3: CASSIGAHYSTEAFF; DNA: TGTGCCAGTAGTATAGGGGCCCACTATTCCACTGAAGCTTTCTTT
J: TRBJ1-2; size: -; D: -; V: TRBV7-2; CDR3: CASSLRLGGYTF; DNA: TGTGCCAGCAGCTTACGTTTAGGGGGCTACACCTTC
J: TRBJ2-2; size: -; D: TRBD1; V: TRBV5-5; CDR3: CASSLGQGAGELFF; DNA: TGTGCCAGCAGCTTGGGGCAGGGGGCCGGGGAGCTGTTTTTT
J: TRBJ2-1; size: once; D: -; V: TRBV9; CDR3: CASSVGRGTYNEQFF; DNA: TGTGCCAGCAGCGTAGGGAGGGGGACCTACAATGAGCAGTTCTTC
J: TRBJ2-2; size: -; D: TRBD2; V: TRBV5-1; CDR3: CASRLSGGGTGELFF; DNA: TGCGCCAGCAGATTATCCGGGGGAGGGACCGGGGAGCTGTTTTTT
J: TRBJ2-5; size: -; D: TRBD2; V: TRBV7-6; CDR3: CASNQRGGLETQYF; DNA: TGTGCCAGCAACCAACGCGGGGGGCTAGAGACCCAGTACTTC
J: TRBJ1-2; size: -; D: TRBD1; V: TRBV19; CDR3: CASSTGGNYGYTF; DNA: TGTGCCAGTAGTACAGGGGGAAACTATGGCTACACCTTC
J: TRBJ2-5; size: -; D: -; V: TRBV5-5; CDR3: CASSLVGQGDETQYF; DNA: TGTGCCAGCAGCTTGGTGGGGCAGGGCGACGAGACCCAGTACTTC
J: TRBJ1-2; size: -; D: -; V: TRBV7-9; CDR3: CASSSDRRFGYGYTF; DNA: TGTGCCAGCAGCTCCGACAGGAGATTTGGCTATGGCTACACCTTC
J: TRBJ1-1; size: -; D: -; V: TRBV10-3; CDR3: CAISPGTPPEAFF; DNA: TGTGCCATCAGTCCCGGGACACCTCCTGAAGCTTTCTTT
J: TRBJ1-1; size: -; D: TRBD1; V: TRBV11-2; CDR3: CASSFTGTGGAEAFF; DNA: TGTGCCAGCAGCTTTACCGGGACAGGGGGAGCTGAAGCTTTCTTT
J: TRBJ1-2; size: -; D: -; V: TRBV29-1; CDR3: CSVVGGRRGYTF; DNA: TGCAGCGTTGTTGGGGGGCGTCGTGGCTACACCTTC
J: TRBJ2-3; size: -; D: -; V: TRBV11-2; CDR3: CASSLDSDTQYF; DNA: TGTGCCAGCAGCTTAGATTCGGATACGCAGTATTTT
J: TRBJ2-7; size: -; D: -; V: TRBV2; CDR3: CASKAGTDSYEQYF; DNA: TGTGCCAGTAAGGCTGGGACGGACTCCTACGAGCAGTACTTC
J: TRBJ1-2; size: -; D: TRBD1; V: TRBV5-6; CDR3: CASSLDGQGVGYTF; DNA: TGTGCCAGCAGCTTGGATGGTCAGGGGGTTGGCTACACCTTC
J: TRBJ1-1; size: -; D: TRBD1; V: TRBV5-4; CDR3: CASSSPGQGSEAFF; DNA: TGTGCCAGCAGCTCTCCGGGACAGGGCTCTGAAGCTTTCTTT
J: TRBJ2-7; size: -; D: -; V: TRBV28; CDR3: CASSSPVTKQYF; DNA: TGTGCCAGCAGTTCCCCCGTTACGAAGCAGTACTTC
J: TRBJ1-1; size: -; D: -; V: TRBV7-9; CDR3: CASSYDRVLENTEAFF; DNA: TGTGCCAGCAGCTACGACAGAGTGTTGGAGAACACTGAAGCTTTCTTT
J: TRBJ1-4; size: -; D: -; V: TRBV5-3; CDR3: CARSLSRDNNEKLFF; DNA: TGTGCCAGAAGCCTATCACGGGACAATAATGAAAAACTGTTTTTT
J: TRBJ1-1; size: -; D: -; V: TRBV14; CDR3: CASSRYDPRGGIWTEAFF; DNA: TGTGCCAGCAGCCGCTATGACCCCAGGGGCGGTATTTGGACTGAAGCTTTCTTT
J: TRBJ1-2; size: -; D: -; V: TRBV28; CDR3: CASRDRENLYGYTF; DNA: TGTGCCAGCAGGGACCGGGAAAATTTATATGGCTACACCTTC
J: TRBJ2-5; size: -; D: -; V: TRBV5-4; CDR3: CASSSTTEQETQYF; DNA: TGTGCCAGCAGTTCCACTACTGAGCAAGAGACCCAGTACTTC
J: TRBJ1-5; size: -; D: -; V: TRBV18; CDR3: CASSPGGAGQPQHF; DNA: TGTGCCAGCTCACCAGGAGGGGCGGGTCAGCCCCAGCATTTT
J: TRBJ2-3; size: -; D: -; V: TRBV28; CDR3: CASLPRGGVTDTQYF; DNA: TGTGCCAGCCTACCAAGGGGGGGCGTCACAGATACGCAGTATTTT
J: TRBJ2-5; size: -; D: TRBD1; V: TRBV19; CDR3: CASSGTGRETQYF; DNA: TGTGCCAGTAGTGGGACAGGGAGGGAGACCCAGTACTTC
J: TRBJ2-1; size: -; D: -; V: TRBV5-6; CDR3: CASSINFNEQFF; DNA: TGTGCCAGCAGCATCAATTTCAATGAGCAGTTCTTC
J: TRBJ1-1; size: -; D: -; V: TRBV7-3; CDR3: CASSPGVGEAFF; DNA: TGTGCCAGCAGTCCCGGTGTCGGTGAAGCTTTCTTT
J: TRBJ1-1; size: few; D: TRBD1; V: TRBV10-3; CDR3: CAISGLTGGNTEAFF; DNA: TGTGCCATCAGTGGCCTTACAGGGGGGAACACTGAAGCTTTCTTT
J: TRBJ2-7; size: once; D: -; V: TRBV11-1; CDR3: CASSLTRTPLEQYF; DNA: TGTGCCAGCAGCTTAACGCGGACCCCTTTGGAGCAGTACTTC
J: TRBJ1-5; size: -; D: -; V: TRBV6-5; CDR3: CASSGGSNQPQHF; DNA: TGTGCCAGCAGTGGGGGGAGCAATCAGCCCCAGCATTTT
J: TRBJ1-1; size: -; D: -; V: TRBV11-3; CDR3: CASSFRTGESKSEAFF; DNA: TGTGCCAGCAGCTTTAGAACTGGGGAGTCAAAATCTGAAGCTTTCTTT
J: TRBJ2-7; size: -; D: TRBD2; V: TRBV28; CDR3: CASSSTSGGLYEQYF; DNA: TGTGCCAGCAGCTCCACTAGCGGGGGACTCTACGAGCAGTACTTC
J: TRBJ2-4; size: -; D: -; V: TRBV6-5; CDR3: CASSYAGLGAKNIQYF; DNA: TGTGCCAGCAGTTACGCGGGGTTAGGAGCCAAAAACATTCAGTACTTC
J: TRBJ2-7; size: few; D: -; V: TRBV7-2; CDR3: CASSLGTGSEQYF; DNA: TGTGCCAGCAGCTTAGGGACGGGGAGCGAGCAGTACTTC
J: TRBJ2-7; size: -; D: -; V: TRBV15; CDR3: CATSGRGFEQYF; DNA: TGTGCCACCAGCGGAAGGGGGTTCGAGCAGTACTTC
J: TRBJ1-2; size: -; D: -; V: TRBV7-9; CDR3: CASTPSNYGYTF; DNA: TGTGCCAGCACCCCTTCTAACTATGGCTACACCTTC
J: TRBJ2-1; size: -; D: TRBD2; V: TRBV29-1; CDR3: CSAHRRGTSGGRKQNNEQFF; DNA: TGCAGCGCTCACCGTCGGGGGACTAGCGGGGGCAGAAAACAAAACAATGAGCAGTTCTTC
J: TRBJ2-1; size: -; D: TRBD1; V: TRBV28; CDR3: CASSTGGNEQFF; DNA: TGTGCCAGCAGCACAGGGGGCAATGAGCAGTTCTTC